This T cell receptor beta chain was sequenced in a study of neoadjuvant anti-PD-1 for oral cavity cancer (dated by TCRdb to the early 2020s). Notes on the research overall: Before curative-intent surgical resection, most patients were given three to four biweekly doses of nivolumab at 3 mg/kg. Responders were defined as patients with complete response, partial response or stable disease by RECIST 1.1; non-responders were defined as patients with progression. For patients who did not progress, a fourth nivolumab dose was given around day 43, followed by definitive surgical resection on days 50-56. A roughly 33% response rate was observed in the parent correlative cohort, in which over 9 patients were included.

The paper as a whole reports these results and caveats: The TCR analyses had only a few patients in each response group, and the authors called for validation in larger cohorts. Within PBMCs, T cell clonality (Gini index) was significantly higher in non-responders than responders after neoadjuvant nivolumab. Higher pretreatment blood Treg/Th17 ratios correlated with both higher pretreatment blood TCRbeta clonality and lower post-treatment tumor TCRbeta clonality.

According to the study, the label for this sample's time point signals: before neoadjuvant nivolumab. Patients were newly diagnosed with stage II-IVA oral cavity squamous cell carcinoma and had received no prior systemic or radiation treatment. The cohort consisted of patients with HPV-negative, locally advanced oral cavity squamous cell carcinoma. Peripheral blood mononuclear cells were analyzed directly, without maintenance or expansion in culture. The samples were obtained from a longitudinal correlative study of a single-arm phase II trial testing neoadjuvant nivolumab in oral cavity squamous cell carcinoma. Genomic DNA-based TCRbeta sequencing was performed on subject-matched pre- and post-treatment PBMCs and tumors from three responders and three non-responders. Peripheral blood mononuclear cells were drawn once before nivolumab treatment and a second time after treatment, when surgery took place. The Maxwell RSC DNA from Cells kit was used to extract genomic DNA from PBMCs.

For deep sequencing, each PBMC sample was run in six replicates, with libraries mostly built from 480 ng of input genomic DNA. TCRbeta libraries were prepared with the immunoSEQ hsTCRbeta kit according to the manufacturer's instructions. An Illumina NovaSeq 6000 S4 flow cell was used to sequence the final libraries, which had first been combined to 3 nM. The study's processing was this. The immunoSEQ Analyzer handled quality control and preprocessing of the raw data. The analysis was limited to productive rearrangements, and each clonotype was defined by a unique CDR3 amino acid sequence. Using the R package tcR, the researchers computed the Gini-Simpson index as their estimate of repertoire clonality. Student's t test was used to compare Gini indices, and Pearson correlation was used to assess associations with tumor size change. The immuneACCESS repertoire file appears here via TCRdb, limited to in-frame rearrangements. These files lack a portion of the clones; in checked studies, under half of the deficit traces to unresolved V genes, and the cause of the others is not known. That table gives V, J and clone size, and the DNA gave D and trimming. Here the sample has approximately 14,000 clones; roughly two thirds occur a single time. In total, the top ten clones hold about 3% of the sample.

Of note for this clone: Its antigen remains unidentified. There are no base qualities to consult, and no much larger clone falls within one base.

The CDR3 runs 13 amino acids, cysteine and phenylalanine included. Only the CDR3 part of the read is kept: 39 bases, read in frame from the first base. V is cut by 4 bases and J by 3 bases, and the space between the germline ends is 12 bases. Taken from the germline V gene (reference sequence), the CDR1 and CDR2 loops are GTSNPN and SVGIG. This chain is built from TRBV30 and TRBJ1-1, and possibly TRBD1, on 5 matching bases. The sequence was obtained from a person aged 40 to 85 with oral cavity squamous cell carcinoma. This sample comprised PBMCs, obtained before nivolumab (anti-PD-1) treatment. The nucleotide sequence reads TGTGCCTGGATGCCCGGGGCAGACACTGAAGCTTTCTTT. It translates as CAWMPGADTEAFF.